The T cell receptor beta chain under discussion was sequenced for a study of blood T cell repertoires in COVID-19 (dated by TCRdb to about 2020). Study-wide context: The collaborator samples originated in the United States, Italy and Spain and spanned the acute and convalescent phases of COVID-19. A de-identified subject ID, COVID-19 status, age in years and sex were almost always included in the sample metadata. HLA class I and class II types, where available, came from metadata supplied by the sample provider rather than from assay-based typing. The repertoires were released in a freely available public database meant as a resource for research on the immune response to SARS-CoV-2. The material from the prospective study consisted of cDNA or gDNA derived from T cells, B-cell-depleted T cells, or PBMCs. The dataset comprised deeply sampled blood TCRbeta repertoires from subjects exposed to, actively infected with, or recovered from COVID-19. Samples came from the ongoing ImmuneRACE study (first 160 participants) plus 1,254 subjects from 6 global collaborators. Study-level results and caveats: The amount of clinical and demographic metadata varied by source and participant and was provided uncurated.

Including cysteine and phenylalanine, the CDR3 has 13 amino acids. Of all the DNA, just the CDR3 is kept, 39 bases in frame from base 1. Taken from the germline V gene, the CDR1 and CDR2 loops are SGHTA and FQGTGA. Cut back by 1 base and 10 bases, the V and J ends lie 11 bases apart. Collaborating institutions collected whole blood in K2EDTA tubes following their own protocols. For TCRbeta analysis, collaborators shipped samples as frozen whole blood, isolated PBMCs, or DNA extracted from either of those sample types. TCRbeta CDR3 regions were amplified from genomic DNA using the immunoSEQ Assay, a bias-controlled multiplex PCR. The paper's data handling went like this. Nucleated cell counts per sample were estimated from amplification of reference gene primers within the assay. To quantify the absolute abundance of each unique TCRbeta CDR3 rearrangement, sequence reads were collapsed and filtered. For each sample, productive Simpson clonality was calculated as the square root of Simpson's diversity index across productive rearrangements. TCRdb limited this immuneACCESS table to in-frame rearrangements with V and J called. A share of clones is missing; checked studies link under half to unresolved V genes, and the rest is unexplained. That table furnishes V, J and clone size, whereas the DNA furnished D and trimming. This sample gives roughly 250,000 clones in total; 65% to 85% of them show up just once. Around 8.1% of the sample comes from the top ten.

This clone was detected a few times. Its antigen is currently not known. Base qualities are not at hand, and no much larger clone is one base apart. This clonotype was obtained from a man aged 40-49 years with active or convalescent COVID-19. This chain is built from TRBV7-3 and TRBJ2-1; no D gene is confidently identified. Material for sequencing was peripheral blood. The bases are TGTGCCAGCAGCTTAATGGAACGAGGCGAGCAGTTCTTC. Its translation reads: CASSLMERGEQFF.